These T cell receptor beta chains were read from a single sample in a study of T cells after yellow fever vaccination. MiXCR, run by TCRdb on the 5' RACE reads, gives a single entry per CDR3 protein. The sample lists some 150,000 distinct CDR3 sequences; approximately 6.6% were seen once. Sequencing was performed on CD4+ T cells sorted from PBMCs, taken 10 days after the yellow fever booster vaccination. The source is a young man who received the YFV17D yellow fever vaccine. Both conserved end residues are part of each CDR3.

TRBV30	TRBJ2-7	CAANLGSYEQYF
TRBV12-3/TRBV12-4	TRBJ1-1	CASSFQGSTEAFF
TRBV20-1	TRBJ2-2	CSAQREYGTGELFF
TRBV5-1	TRBJ1-3	CASSSQGFENTIYF
TRBV7-2	TRBJ2-2	CASSLRQGAGELFF
TRBV6-2/TRBV6-3	TRBJ2-1	CASSRGPTYNEQFF
TRBV20-1	TRBJ2-1	CSARAGLAGGQFF
TRBV7-2	TRBJ2-1	CASRGSGGYEQFF
TRBV7-3	TRBJ2-1	CASSLGSSGSSYNEQFF
TRBV4-3	TRBJ2-4	CASSQVAEGVKNIQYF
TRBV7-2	TRBJ1-1	CASSSRVGSTEAFF
TRBV12-3/TRBV12-4	TRBJ1-4	CASTQDRDSEKLFF
TRBV9	TRBJ1-4	CASSIGTGFGEKLFF
TRBV7-9	TRBJ2-3	CASTLSQAGVTDTQYF
TRBV18	TRBJ2-5	CASSRGHQETQYF
TRBV15	TRBJ2-3	CATSRDNGAADTQYF
TRBV20-1	TRBJ2-7	CSARPNAGTGGYEQYF
TRBV4-3	TRBJ2-7	CASSLADSYEQYF
TRBV20-1	TRBJ2-7	CSAPSFGEQYF
TRBV5-1	TRBJ2-3	CASSLGSASGSLDTQYF
TRBV7-2	TRBJ1-2	CASSGIRTRSINGYTF
TRBV5-1	TRBJ2-5	CASSLVGVPNQETQYF
TRBV24-1	TRBJ2-1	CATSDNTRGSYNEQFF
TRBV7-9	TRBJ2-5	CASSRQGAQETQYF
TRBV14	TRBJ2-1	CASSPLIGEQFF
TRBV29-1	TRBJ2-5	CSAGQGSETQYF
TRBV5-4	TRBJ2-5	CASSPDWQETQYF
TRBV6-1	TRBJ2-7	CASRPPASGYEQYF
TRBV5-1	TRBJ2-3	CASSPDRGTDTQYF
TRBV2	TRBJ2-3	CASSDWGSGFGTDTQYF
TRBV7-2	TRBJ2-7	CASGGTGGAHEQYF
TRBV10-3	TRBJ2-1	CAMGVSTDYNEQFF
TRBV10-2	TRBJ2-3	CASGTASGRPPDTQYF
TRBV20-1	TRBJ2-7	CSASLNSYEQYF
TRBV28	TRBJ2-6	CASRRFLSGANVLTF
TRBV7-9	TRBJ2-3	CASSPNRGITDTQYF
TRBV19	TRBJ2-7	CASSPPWRGSYEQYF
TRBV5-1	TRBJ1-1	CASSLDAGTVNTEAFF
TRBV7-2	TRBJ2-1	CASSLAGASYNEQFF
TRBV5-1	TRBJ2-1	CASRDYPSYNEQFF
TRBV5-5	TRBJ1-2	CASRPGTGKFGYTF
TRBV18	TRBJ2-3	CASSRGPTDTQYF
TRBV27	TRBJ2-6	CASSFVHTSGANVLTF
TRBV27	TRBJ2-6	CASSEGQGFAGANVLTF
TRBV20-1	TRBJ1-2	CSARERGRDSNYGYTF
TRBV6-2/TRBV6-3	TRBJ2-5	CASSYAGTAQETQYF
TRBV7-2	TRBJ2-5	CASSLVGQTAQETQYF
TRBV12-3/TRBV12-4	TRBJ2-3	CASNRDQTDTQYF
TRBV4-3	TRBJ1-2	CASSQELGQGIGYTF
TRBV5-1	TRBJ2-5	CASSLEGLGQADQYF
TRBV7-3	TRBJ2-2	CASSLMALGELFF
TRBV12-3/TRBV12-4	TRBJ2-3	CASSFGLSGQSTDTQYF